This TCR beta chain was recovered during a study of neurological immune-mediated disorders. This clonotype was recorded at least ten times. With 10-nucleotide random UMIs included, cDNA was synthesized by 5'RACE. TCRdb itself ran the 5' RACE reads through MiXCR, one entry per CDR3 protein. The sample lists 50,000 or so distinct CDR3 sequences; 3% to 4% were seen once. CDR1 and CDR2 (germline): SSHAT, FNYEAQ (reference sequence). Between the trimmed V and J ends, which lost 5 bases and 7 bases, there was a span of 14 bases. This CDR3 has 13 residues. The sequence derives from a man aged 60 to 75 with multiple sclerosis. The V and J genes are TRBV7-7 and TRBJ1-1, with D perhaps matching TRBD1 (6 bases). The specimen sequenced was PBMCs. As DNA, the CDR3 is TGTGCCAGCAGCCCCCGTCAGGGGCTTGAAGCTTTCTTT. Residues: CASSPRQGLEAFF.